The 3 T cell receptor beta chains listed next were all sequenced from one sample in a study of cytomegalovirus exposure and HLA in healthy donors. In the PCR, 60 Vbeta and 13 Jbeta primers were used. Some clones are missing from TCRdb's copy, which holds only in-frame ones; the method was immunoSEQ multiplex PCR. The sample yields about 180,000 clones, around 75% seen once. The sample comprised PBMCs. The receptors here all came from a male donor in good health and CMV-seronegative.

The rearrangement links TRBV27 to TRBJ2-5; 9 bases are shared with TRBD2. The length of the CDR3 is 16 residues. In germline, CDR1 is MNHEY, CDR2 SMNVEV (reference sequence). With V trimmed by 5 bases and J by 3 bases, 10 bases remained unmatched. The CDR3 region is CASSPGLATTKETQYF. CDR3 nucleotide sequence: TGTGCCAGCAGTCCCGGACTAGCGACAACCAAAGAGACCCAGTACTTC.

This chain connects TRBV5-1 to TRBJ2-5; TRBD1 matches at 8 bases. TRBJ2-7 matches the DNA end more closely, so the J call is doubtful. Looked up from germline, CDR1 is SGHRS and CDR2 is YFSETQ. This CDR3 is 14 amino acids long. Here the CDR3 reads CASSLGQGLDEQYF. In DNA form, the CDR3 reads TGCGCCAGCAGCTTGGGACAGGGGCTCGACGAGCAGTACTTC.

For the CDR3, the DNA is TGTGCCAGCAGCTTAGCGGCTAGCGGGGGGGTGAAGACCCAGTACTTC. It yields the protein CASSLAASGGVKTQYF. The chain is built from TRBV7-2 and TRBJ2-5; TRBD2 aligns across 12 bases. Germline CDR1 is SGHTA and CDR2 is FQGNSA. There are 16 residues in the CDR3. The V gene end was trimmed by 0 bases and the J gene end by 6 bases; junction bases not matched to a gene: 5.